This T cell receptor (beta chain) is drawn from a study of shared clonotypes between healthy human individuals. The authors loaded roughly 200 ng DNA, 30,000 to 35,000 T cell genomes, into sorted-subset replicate PCRs. Original processing methods: Filtering differed for immunoSEQ, which gave only junction sequences without quality scores. Assay used: immunoSEQ multiplex PCR; TCRdb lists only in-frame clones, some missing. V, J and clone size were drawn from that table, and D and trimming were deduced from the DNA. The sample shows roughly 700,000 clones, 90% of them seen only once. With regard to this clone: Its specificity is not known.

This CDR3 spans 16 amino acids. The V segment lost 4 bases and the J segment 6 bases; nucleotides outside the gene matches: 9. Per the germline V gene, CDR1 is SGDLS and CDR2 is YYNGEE. The study's findings and limits: The study sampled only blood, and tissue repertoires likely differ.

The chain joins TRBV9 to TRBJ2-2, with 10 bases matching TRBD1. The sequence was obtained from a man younger than 30 in good health. Some clones in this sample may be carry-over from other donors' samples. Material: memory CD8+ T cells from PBMCs. Specified subset: CD45RO+ cells pooled with CCR7-negative TemRA cells. CDR3 coding DNA: TGTGCCAGCAGCCGACCGGGGACAGGGGAGCCCGGGGAGCTGTTTTTT. Translated, it gives CASSRPGTGEPGELFF.